What follows is one T cell receptor beta chain and its context. The source of the sample is a study of blood T cell repertoires in COVID-19. Authors' analysis steps: By means of reference gene primer amplification, nucleated cell counts were estimated. Measured with immunoSEQ multiplex PCR; TCRdb has only the in-frame clones, and not every one. The D gene and trimming were derived from the DNA, and the V and J assignments and clone size from that table. The sample lists about 190,000 clones, less than 90% occurring once. The CDR3 sequence is 15 residues long. Germline CDR1 LNHDA, CDR2 SQIVND (reference sequence). V was pared by 1 base and J by 4 bases, with 14 bases between.

The rearrangement uses TRBV19 and TRBJ2-7, with D tentatively TRBD2 (6 bases). The material sequenced was peripheral blood. The source is a man aged 25 to 45 with acute or convalescent COVID-19. The CDR3 coding sequence is TGTGCCAGTAGTATAGGTCTAGCGAGAACGTACGAGCAGTACTTC. Translation gives CASSIGLARTYEQYF.